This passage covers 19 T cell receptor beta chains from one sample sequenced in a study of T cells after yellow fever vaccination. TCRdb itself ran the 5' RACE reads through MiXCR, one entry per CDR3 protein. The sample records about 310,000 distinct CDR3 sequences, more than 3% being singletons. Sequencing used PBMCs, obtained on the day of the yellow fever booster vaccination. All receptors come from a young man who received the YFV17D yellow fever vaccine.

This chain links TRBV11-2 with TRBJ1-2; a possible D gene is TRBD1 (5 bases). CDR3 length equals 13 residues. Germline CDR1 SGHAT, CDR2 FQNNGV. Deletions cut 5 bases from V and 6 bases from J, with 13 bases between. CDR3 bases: TGTGCCAGCAGCGAAGGGGTAGTTAATGGCTACACCTTC. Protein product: CASSEGVVNGYTF.

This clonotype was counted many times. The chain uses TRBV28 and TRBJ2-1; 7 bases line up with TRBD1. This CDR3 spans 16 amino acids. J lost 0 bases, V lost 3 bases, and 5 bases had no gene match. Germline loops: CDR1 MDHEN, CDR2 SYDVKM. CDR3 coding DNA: TGTGCCAGCAGTTTGGTCAGGGGGAGCTCCTACAATGAGCAGTTCTTC. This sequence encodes CASSLVRGSSYNEQFF.

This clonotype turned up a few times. CDR3 residues: CAWDFRQNNEQFF. The CDR3 DNA reads as TGTGCCTGGGATTTCCGACAGAACAATGAGCAGTTCTTC. The chain employs TRBV30 and TRBJ2-1; maybe TRBD1 (5 bases). Germline CDR1 is GTSNPN and CDR2 is SVGIG (reference sequence). There are 13 residues in the CDR3. Trimming took 5 bases from V and 5 from J, leaving 13 bases between them.

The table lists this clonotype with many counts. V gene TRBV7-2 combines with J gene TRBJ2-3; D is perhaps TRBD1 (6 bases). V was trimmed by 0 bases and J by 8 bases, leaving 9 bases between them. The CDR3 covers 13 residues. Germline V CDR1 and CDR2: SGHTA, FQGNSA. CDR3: CASSLAQGRTQYF. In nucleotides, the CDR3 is TGTGCCAGCAGCTTAGCCCAGGGGCGTACGCAGTATTTT.

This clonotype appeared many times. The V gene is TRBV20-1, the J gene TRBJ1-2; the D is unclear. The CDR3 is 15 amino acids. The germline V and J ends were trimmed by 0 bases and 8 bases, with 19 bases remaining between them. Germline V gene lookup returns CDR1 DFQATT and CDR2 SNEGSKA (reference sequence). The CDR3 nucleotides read TGCAGTGCTAGAGATGTCGCCGGAGGGCTATTAGGCTACACCTTC. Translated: CSARDVAGGLLGYTF.

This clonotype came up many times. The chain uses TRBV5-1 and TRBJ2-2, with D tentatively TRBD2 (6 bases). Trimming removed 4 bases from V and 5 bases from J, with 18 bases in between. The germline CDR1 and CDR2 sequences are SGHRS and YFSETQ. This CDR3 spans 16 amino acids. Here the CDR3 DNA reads TGCGCCAGCAGCCCCCTCGGAGGGTTTGGGACCGGGGAGCTGTTTTTT. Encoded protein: CASSPLGGFGTGELFF.

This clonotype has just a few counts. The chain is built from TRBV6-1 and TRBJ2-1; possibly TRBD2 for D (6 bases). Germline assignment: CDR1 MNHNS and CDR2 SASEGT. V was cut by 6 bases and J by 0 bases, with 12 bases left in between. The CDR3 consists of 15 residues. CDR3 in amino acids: CASSRGRSSYNEQFF. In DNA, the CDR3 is TGTGCCAGCAGCCGGGGGAGGAGCTCCTACAATGAGCAGTTCTTC.

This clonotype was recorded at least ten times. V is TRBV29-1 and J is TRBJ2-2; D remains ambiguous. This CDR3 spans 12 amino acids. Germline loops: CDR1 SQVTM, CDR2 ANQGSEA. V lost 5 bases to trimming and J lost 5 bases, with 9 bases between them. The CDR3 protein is CSVFAATGELFF. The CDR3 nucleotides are TGCAGCGTTTTTGCCGCGACCGGGGAGCTGTTTTTT.

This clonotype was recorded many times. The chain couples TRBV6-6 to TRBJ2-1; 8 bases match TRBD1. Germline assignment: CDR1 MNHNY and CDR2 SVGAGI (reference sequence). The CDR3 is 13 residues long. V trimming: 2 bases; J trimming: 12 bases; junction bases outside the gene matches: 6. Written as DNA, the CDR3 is TGTGCCAGCAGTTACAAGACAGGGGTCGGGCAGTTCTTC. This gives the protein CASSYKTGVGQFF.

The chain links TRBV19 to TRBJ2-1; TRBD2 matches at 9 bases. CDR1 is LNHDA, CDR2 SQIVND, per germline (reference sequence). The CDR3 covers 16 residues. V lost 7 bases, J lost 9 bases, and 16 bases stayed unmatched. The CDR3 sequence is CASTRGGGGGSGEQFF. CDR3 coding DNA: TGTGCCAGTACCCGCGGGGGGGGAGGAGGGTCAGGTGAGCAGTTCTTC.

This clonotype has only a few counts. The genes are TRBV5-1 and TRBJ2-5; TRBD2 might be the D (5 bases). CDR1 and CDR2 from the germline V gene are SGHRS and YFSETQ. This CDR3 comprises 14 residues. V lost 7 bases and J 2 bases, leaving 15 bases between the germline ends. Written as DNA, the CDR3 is TGCGCCAGCGCTCTTGGGGAGAATCAAGAGACCCAGTACTTC. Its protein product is CASALGENQETQYF.

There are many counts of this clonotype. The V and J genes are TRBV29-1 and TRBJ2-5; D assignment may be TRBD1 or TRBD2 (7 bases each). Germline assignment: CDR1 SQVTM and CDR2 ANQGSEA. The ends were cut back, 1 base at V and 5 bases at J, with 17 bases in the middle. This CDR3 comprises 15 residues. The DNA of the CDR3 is TGCAGCGTTGAAGTACAGGGGAGGGTGACGGAGACCCAGTACTTC. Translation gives CSVEVQGRVTETQYF.

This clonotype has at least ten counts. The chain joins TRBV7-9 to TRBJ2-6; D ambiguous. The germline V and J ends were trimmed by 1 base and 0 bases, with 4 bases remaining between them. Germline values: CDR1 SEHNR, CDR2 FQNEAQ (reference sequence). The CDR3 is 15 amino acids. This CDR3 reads CASSLESSGANVLTF. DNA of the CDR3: TGTGCCAGCAGCTTAGAGAGCTCTGGGGCCAACGTCCTGACTTTC.

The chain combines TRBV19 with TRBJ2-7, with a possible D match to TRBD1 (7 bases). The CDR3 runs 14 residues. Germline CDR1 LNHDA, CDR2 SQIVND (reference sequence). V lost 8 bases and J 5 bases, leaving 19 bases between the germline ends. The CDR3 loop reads CASSIRGAVDEQYF. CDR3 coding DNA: TGTGCCAGTTCTATCAGGGGGGCGGTGGACGAGCAGTACTTC.

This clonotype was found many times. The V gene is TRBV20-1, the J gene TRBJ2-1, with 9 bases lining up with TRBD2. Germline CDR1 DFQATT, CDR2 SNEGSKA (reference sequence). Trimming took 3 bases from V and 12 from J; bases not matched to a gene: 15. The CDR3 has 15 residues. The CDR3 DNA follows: TGCAGTGCTAGTACCGGTGGGCTAGCGGGGTCGATGCAGTTCTTC. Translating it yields CSASTGGLAGSMQFF.

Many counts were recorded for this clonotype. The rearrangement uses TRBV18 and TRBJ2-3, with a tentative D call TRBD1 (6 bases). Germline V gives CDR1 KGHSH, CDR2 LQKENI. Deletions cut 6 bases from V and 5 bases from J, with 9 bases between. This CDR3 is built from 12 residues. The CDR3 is CASSTRGDTQYF. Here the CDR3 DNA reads TGTGCCAGCTCGACCAGGGGAGATACGCAGTATTTT.

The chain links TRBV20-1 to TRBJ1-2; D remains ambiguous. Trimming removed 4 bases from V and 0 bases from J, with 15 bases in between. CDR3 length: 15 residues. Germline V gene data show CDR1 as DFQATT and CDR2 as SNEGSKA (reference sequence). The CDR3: CSATEDGAANYGYTF. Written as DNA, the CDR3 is TGCAGTGCTACCGAGGACGGCGCAGCTAACTATGGCTACACCTTC.

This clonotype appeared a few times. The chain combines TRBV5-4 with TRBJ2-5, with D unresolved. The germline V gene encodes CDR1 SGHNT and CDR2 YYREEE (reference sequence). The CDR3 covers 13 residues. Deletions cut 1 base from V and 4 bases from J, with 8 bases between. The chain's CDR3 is CASSLLTGETQYF. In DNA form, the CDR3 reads TGTGCCAGCAGCTTGCTTACCGGAGAGACCCAGTACTTC.

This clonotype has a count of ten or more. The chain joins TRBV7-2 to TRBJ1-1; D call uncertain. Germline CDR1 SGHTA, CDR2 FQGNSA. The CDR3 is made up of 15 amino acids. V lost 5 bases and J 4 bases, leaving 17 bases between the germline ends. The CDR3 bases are TGTGCCAGCAGCACCCTTAGCAGCCGGGGCACTGAAGCTTTCTTT. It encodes CASSTLSSRGTEAFF. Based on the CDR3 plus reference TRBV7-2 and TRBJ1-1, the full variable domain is GAGVSQSPSNKVTEKGKDVELRCDPISGHTALYWYRQSLGQGLEFLIYFQGNSAPDKSGLPSDRFSAERTGGSVSTLTIQRTQQEDSAVYLCASSTLSSRGTEAFFGQGTRLTVV.